These 17 T cell receptor beta chains were sequenced from one sample in a study of blood T cell repertoires in COVID-19. Generated by immunoSEQ multiplex PCR, the TCRdb table keeps only in-frame clones and is missing some. Among about 200,000 clones listed, roughly 81% were seen once. The sample taken for sequencing was peripheral blood. The origin of the receptors is a woman between 50 and 59 years old with active or convalescent COVID-19.

The chain couples TRBV11-2 to TRBJ1-2; 11 positions agree with TRBD1. Per the germline V gene, CDR1 is SGHAT and CDR2 is FQNNGV. Losses at the gene ends were 4 bases for V and 4 bases for J; bases not matched to a gene: 5. The CDR3 length is 15 residues. As DNA, the CDR3 is TGTGCCAGCAGCTCCCGGGACAGGGGGACCTATGGCTACACCTTC. Translated: CASSSRDRGTYGYTF.

V and J are TRBV2 and TRBJ2-3; 12 nucleotides line up with TRBD2. The CDR3 has 15 amino acids. Germline V gene sequence: CDR1 SNHLY, CDR2 FYNNEI. The V and J ends lost 5 bases and 7 bases, in that order; junction bases with no gene match: 7. The CDR3 spells CASSSSGTSGYTQYF. The CDR3 region has the DNA TGTGCCAGCAGTAGTAGCGGGACTAGCGGGTATACGCAGTATTTT.

This chain uses TRBV2 with TRBJ1-4, with a possible D match to TRBD1 (6 bases). The CDR3 extends over 15 amino acids. V was shortened by 3 bases and J by 7 bases, with 15 bases between the two germline ends. Germline CDR1 and CDR2: SNHLY and FYNNEI. The CDR3 bases are TGTGCCAGCAGTGAGATAGGGGGTAGCATTGAAAAACTGTTTTTT. This gives the protein CASSEIGGSIEKLFF.

V and J are TRBV2 and TRBJ2-1; 10 bases match TRBD2. Per the germline V gene, CDR1 is SNHLY and CDR2 is FYNNEI. V shed 5 bases and J 9 bases; nucleotides not matched to a gene: 10. The CDR3 totals 15 residues. CDR3 sequence: CASSLESSGSPEQFF. DNA for the CDR3: TGTGCCAGCAGTCTGGAGTCTAGCGGGAGTCCTGAGCAGTTCTTC.

The V and J genes are TRBV2 and TRBJ1-4; D perhaps matches TRBD1 (6 bases). The V and J ends lost 6 bases and 5 bases respectively, with 10 bases between them. The length of the CDR3 is 13 residues. The germline V gene has CDR1 SNHLY and CDR2 FYNNEI. The CDR3 nucleotides read TGTGCCAGCAGCGGACAGATGAATGAAAAACTGTTTTTT. Translating it yields CASSGQMNEKLFF.

The chain's CDR3 is CASSERVRGYTF. The CDR3 DNA sequence: TGTGCCAGCAGTGAGAGGGTTAGGGGCTACACCTTC. The chain is built from TRBV2 and TRBJ1-2; D call uncertain. Germline V CDR1 and CDR2: SNHLY, FYNNEI. CDR3 size: 12 residues. The ends were cut back, 3 bases at V and 8 bases at J, with 10 bases in the middle.

Comment on this clone: Other DNA variants within this sample encode the same CDR3. The rearrangement joins TRBV19 to TRBJ1-6, with TRBD1 matching over 7 bases. CDR3 length: 14 residues. Germline V CDR1 and CDR2: LNHDA, SQIVND (reference sequence). The V and J ends lost 2 bases and 5 bases, in that order; junction bases with no gene match: 0. CDR3 sequence: CASSITGDNSPLHF. For the CDR3, the DNA is TGTGCCAGTAGTATAACAGGGGATAATTCACCCCTCCACTTT. The whole variable domain, filled in from reference TRBV19 and TRBJ1-6, reads DGGITQSPKYLFRKEGQNVTLSCEQNLNHDAMYWYRQDPGQGLRLIYYSQIVNDFQKGDIAEGYSVSREKKESFPLTVTSAQKNPTAFYLCASSITGDNSPLHFGNGTRLTVT.

The chain is built from TRBV6-4 and TRBJ2-7; 9 bases align to TRBD1. There are 17 residues in the CDR3. The V and J ends lost 6 bases and 2 bases, in that order; junction bases with no gene match: 14. The germline gives CDR1 MRHNA, CDR2 SNTAGT. The chain's CDR3 is CASRGGDRVSMAYEQYV. The DNA of the CDR3 is TGTGCCAGCAGGGGGGGGGACAGGGTGTCAATGGCCTACGAGCAGTACGTC.

CDR3 DNA sequence: TGTGCCAGCAGTTTGAACAGGATCTATGGCTACACCTTC. Translating gives CASSLNRIYGYTF. The genes are TRBV28 and TRBJ1-2; D is perhaps TRBD1 (5 bases). Germline assignment: CDR1 MDHEN and CDR2 SYDVKM. V was clipped by 3 bases and J by 4 bases, with 9 bases between them. The CDR3 loop spans 13 amino acids.

Turning to this clone: The sample carries other DNA sequences with the same CDR3. The chain links TRBV29-1 to TRBJ1-1, with D tentatively TRBD1 (6 bases). The CDR3 sequence is 12 residues long. The ends were cut back, 6 bases at V and 1 base at J, with 9 bases in the middle. CDR1 and CDR2 from the germline V gene are SQVTM and ANQGSEA. The chain's CDR3 is CSVSRGNTEAFF. CDR3 DNA: TGCAGCGTATCCAGGGGGAACACTGAAGCTTTCTTT.

V usage is TRBV5-4 and J usage is TRBJ2-2; 7 nucleotides align to TRBD1. The V gene's germline CDR1 is SGHNT and CDR2 YYREEE (reference sequence). V dropped 3 bases and J dropped 5; count of bases not matched to a gene: 4. This CDR3 is 14 amino acids long. The CDR3 DNA sequence: TGTGCCAGCAGCTCGGGACAGTGGACCGGGGAGCTGTTTTTT. It translates to CASSSGQWTGELFF.

This clone was seen a handful of times. The V and J genes are TRBV3-1 (or the pseudogene TRBV3-2) and TRBJ2-1; D is possibly TRBD2 (6 bases). Germline V gene sequence: CDR1 LGHDT, CDR2 YNNKEL (reference sequence). The CDR3 has 14 residues. V lost 4 bases and J 6 bases, leaving 13 bases between the germline ends. CDR3 sequence reads: CASSLGGALNEQFF. Here the CDR3 DNA reads TGTGCCAGCAGCCTCGGGGGAGCTCTCAATGAGCAGTTCTTC.

This chain joins TRBV5-4 and TRBJ1-6; no clear D gene. Germline lookup yields CDR1 SGHNT and CDR2 YYREEE (reference sequence). Trimming cost V 4 bases and J 5 bases, with 13 bases left between them. CDR3 size: 15 residues. CDR3 in amino acids: CASSQRKNDNSPLHF. CDR3 DNA: TGTGCCAGCAGCCAGAGGAAGAACGATAATTCACCCCTCCACTTT.

The rearrangement joins TRBV5-4 to TRBJ2-7; D is ambiguous. The CDR3 length is 12 residues. The germline gives CDR1 SGHNT, CDR2 YYREEE (reference sequence). Trimming stripped 0 bases from V and 3 bases from J, with 4 bases between. The CDR3 bases are TGTGCCAGCAGCTTGGACTACTACGAGCAGTACTTC. It encodes CASSLDYYEQYF. Full variable domain (missing parts from reference TRBV5-4 and TRBJ2-7): ETGVTQSPTHLIKTRGQQVTLRCSSQSGHNTVSWYQQALGQGPQFIFQYYREEENGRGNFPPRFSGLQFPNYSSELNVNALELDDSALYLCASSLDYYEQYFGPGTRLTVT.

The rearrangement joins TRBV2 to TRBJ2-1; 10 nucleotides agree with TRBD2. This CDR3 contains 14 residues. Per germline, CDR1 SNHLY and CDR2 FYNNEI. With V trimmed by 6 bases and J by 7 bases, 6 bases remained unmatched. Here the CDR3 DNA reads TGTGCCAGCAGGGCGGCTAGCGGGAGTAATGAGCAGTTCTTC. It encodes CASRAASGSNEQFF.

V and J are TRBV28 and TRBJ2-2, with 10 bases lining up with TRBD2. J was trimmed by 5 bases and V by 4 bases; bases with no gene match: 7. CDR3 length: 16 residues. CDR1 is MDHEN, CDR2 SYDVKM, per germline. The CDR3 coding sequence is TGTGCCAGCAGTTCCGACGCTAGCGGGAGAACCGGGGAGCTGTTTTTT. It codes for CASSSDASGRTGELFF.

On this clone itself: Other DNA variants within this sample encode the same CDR3. V and J are TRBV5-1 and TRBJ2-2, with 8 bases identical to TRBD1. The ends lost 0 bases at V and 5 bases at J; junction bases unmatched: 0. This CDR3 region has 14 residues. Germline V lookup: CDR1 SGHRS, CDR2 YFSETQ. The CDR3 DNA reads TGCGCCAGCAGCTTGGGACAGGGGACCGGGGAGCTGTTTTTT. Its translation is CASSLGQGTGELFF. The full variable domain, in which reference TRBV5-1 and TRBJ2-2 provide the parts outside the CDR3, is KAGVTQTPRYLIKTRGQQVTLSCSPISGHRSVSWYQQTPGQGLQFLFEYFSETQRNKGNFPGRFSGRQFSNSRSEMNVSTLELGDSALYLCASSLGQGTGELFFGEGSRLTVL.